A selection of T cell receptor beta chains follows, all from one sample in a study of shared clonotypes between healthy human individuals. Assay used: immunoSEQ multiplex PCR; TCRdb lists only in-frame clones, some missing. This sample carries under 600,000 clones, more than 95% of them seen once, and the ten largest clones take 0.045% to 0.06%. Sequences were obtained from naive CD4+ T cells sorted from blood. The receptor set was obtained from a woman in her twenties or thirties in good health. The CDR3 runs from the conserved cysteine through the conserved F or W. The D gene is left open where the match is weak. A clone size is listed for some rows: how often the clone was seen (once, few, many), or a class if it is expanded.

d_call	clone_size	j_call	v_call	cdr3_nt	cdr3_aa
TRBD2	.	TRBJ2-3	TRBV7-3	TGTGCCAGCAGCCTAAGACTAGCGGGAGCAGATACGCAGTATTTT	CASSLRLAGADTQYF
.	.	TRBJ1-3	TRBV29-1	TGCAGCGTCAGGGAGAACTCTGGAAACACCATATATTTT	CSVRENSGNTIYF
TRBD2	.	TRBJ2-7	TRBV5-1	TGCGCCAGCAGCTTGATTTCGGCAAGCGGGAGCCTATACGAGCAGTACTTC	CASSLISASGSLYEQYF
.	.	TRBJ1-5	TRBV19	TGTGCCAGTAGTTTGGCTTACAATCAGCCCCAGCATTTT	CASSLAYNQPQHF
TRBD2	.	TRBJ2-7	TRBV2	TGTGCCAGCAGTGAAATGGGGGGTCGGAGCGGGAGGGCCGATGAGCAGTACTTC	CASSEMGGRSGRADEQYF
.	.	TRBJ2-7	TRBV19	TGTGCCAGTAGGCCCGGTCGGCAGGAGGGATCCGAGCAGTACTTC	CASRPGRQEGSEQYF
TRBD1	.	TRBJ1-5	TRBV7-9	TGTGCCAGCAGCCAGTCGGGACAGAATCAGCCCCAGCATTTT	CASSQSGQNQPQHF
TRBD1	.	TRBJ2-2	TRBV5-5	TGTGCCAGCAGCCTCCGGACAGGGGTTAACACCGGGGAGCTGTTTTTT	CASSLRTGVNTGELFF
.	.	TRBJ2-5	TRBV21-1	TGTGCCAGCAGCCCACGGACAGGTCACCCTATCCAAGAGACCCAGTACTTC	CASSPRTGHPIQETQYF
.	once	TRBJ2-4	TRBV10-1	TGCGCCAGCAGTGAGTCGGGGGGCGATTTAGCCAAAAACATTCAGTACTTC	CASSESGGDLAKNIQYF
TRBD2	.	TRBJ2-3	TRBV7-6	TGTGCCAGCAGCCCAACTAGCGGGGGGGGCACAGATACGCAGTATTTT	CASSPTSGGGTDTQYF
.	.	TRBJ1-1	TRBV28	TGTGCCAGCAGCCTGACGGGGAACACTGAAGCTTTCTTT	CASSLTGNTEAFF
TRBD2	few	TRBJ2-1	TRBV9	TGTGCCAGCGGACTAGCGGGAGCCTACAATGAGCAGTTCTTC	CASGLAGAYNEQFF
.	once	TRBJ2-7	TRBV19	TGTGCCAGTACCGATTCTCGGGCAAGCTACGAGCAGTACTTC	CASTDSRASYEQYF
.	.	TRBJ2-3	TRBV27	TGTGCCAGCAGTCCTCCGCTCACAGATACGCAGTATTTT	CASSPPLTDTQYF
TRBD2	.	TRBJ2-7	TRBV27	TGTGCCAGCAGTCGAGCGGGAGCGGGTAACTACGAGCAGTACTTC	CASSRAGAGNYEQYF
TRBD1	once	TRBJ2-1	TRBV5-5	TGTGCCAGCAGCTTGCGGGACAGGCTCGACAATGAGCAGTTCTTC	CASSLRDRLDNEQFF
TRBD1	.	TRBJ1-5	TRBV15	TGTGCCACCAGCACCCGGGACAGGTCGGGACAGCCCCAGCATTTT	CATSTRDRSGQPQHF
.	.	TRBJ2-3	TRBV4-1	TGCGCCAGCAGCCGCGGACTAATATTTCTGGCGGATACGCAGTATTTT	CASSRGLIFLADTQYF
.	.	TRBJ1-1	TRBV18	TGTGCCAGCTCAGAAGTAGGCGGTGGCAACACTGAAGCTTTCTTT	CASSEVGGGNTEAFF
.	.	TRBJ2-3	TRBV29-1	TGCAGCGTTGAAGTGTCGGTAAACATCTTCTATGCCACGCAGTATTTT	CSVEVSVNIFYATQYF
.	.	TRBJ1-6	TRBV18	TGTGCCAGCTCAGGATCCGCCGGAGGACCAAATTCACCCCTCCACTTT	CASSGSAGGPNSPLHF
.	.	TRBJ1-5	TRBV18	TGTGCCAGCTCACCACAACCTCAGGGGCCGTTGGGCCAGCATTTT	CASSPQPQGPLGQHF
.	.	TRBJ2-1	TRBV28	TGTGCCAGCAGTCCATCAGCGGCGTCCTCCTACAATGAGCAGTTCTTC	CASSPSAASSYNEQFF
TRBD2	.	TRBJ2-7	TRBV25-1	TGTGCCAGCAGTGGAGCGGGAGGGCCTAAAGAGCAGTACTTC	CASSGAGGPKEQYF
.	.	TRBJ1-6	TRBV5-1	TGCGCCAGCAGCTTGGGGGGGACCGAGAATTCACCCCTCCACTTT	CASSLGGTENSPLHF
.	once	TRBJ1-2	TRBV5-1	TGCGCCAGCAGCCAAGAGAGGGGGTACTATGGCTACACCTTC	CASSQERGYYGYTF
TRBD2	.	TRBJ2-1	TRBV5-6	TGTGCCAGCAGCCCCTCGGAGCGGGAGTTGGTCAATGAGCAGTTCTTC	CASSPSERELVNEQFF
.	.	TRBJ1-5	TRBV12-5	TGTGCTAGTGGTTCAAGCCGGGACAACGATCAGCCCCAGCATTTT	CASGSSRDNDQPQHF
.	.	TRBJ2-7	TRBV27	TGTGCCAGCAGTTTATCAAGTGGGCCTCGACCCTACGAGCAGTACTTC	CASSLSSGPRPYEQYF